What follows are 6 T cell receptor beta chains derived from one specimen sequenced in a study of blood T cell repertoires in COVID-19. Profiling relied on immunoSEQ multiplex PCR, and the TCRdb table lists in-frame clones only, not all of them. The data contain some 37,000 clones, around 90% of them singletons. Sequences were obtained from peripheral blood. The receptors stem from a man in his 70s with acute or convalescent COVID-19.

V usage is TRBV28 and J usage is TRBJ1-5; possible D gene TRBD1, 5 bases. The CDR3 totals 16 residues. Per the germline V gene, CDR1 is MDHEN and CDR2 is SYDVKM. The V end was cut by 3 bases, the J end by 9 bases, with 21 bases between. The CDR3 spells CASSFPQGQPKGPQHF. In nucleotides, the CDR3 is TGTGCCAGCAGTTTTCCTCAAGGACAACCTAAGGGGCCCCAGCATTTT.

This clone was detected once. This chain uses TRBV11-3 with TRBJ2-3; D perhaps matches TRBD2 (5 bases). Trimming removed 3 bases at V and 6 bases at J, with 22 bases between. CDR1 is SGHNT, CDR2 YENEEA, per germline. The length of the CDR3 is 17 residues. CDR3 sequence (DNA): TGTGCCAGCAGCTTGGTGATGTCCACCGCAGGCGGGGATACGCAGTATTTT. Residues: CASSLVMSTAGGDTQYF.

The chain links TRBV11-2 to TRBJ2-3, with D tentatively TRBD2 (5 bases). V was pared by 1 base and J by 4 bases, with 12 bases between. The CDR3 runs to 15 residues. CDR1 SGHAT and CDR2 FQNNGV come from the germline V gene. In nucleotides, the CDR3 is TGTGCCAGCAGCTTAGCTGTGGGAGTGGCAGATACGCAGTATTTT. Amino acids: CASSLAVGVADTQYF.

This chain uses TRBV29-1 with TRBJ1-1; D perhaps matches TRBD1 (6 bases). From germline, CDR1 is SQVTM and CDR2 ANQGSEA. The CDR3 consists of 13 residues. Trimming removed 5 bases at V and 4 bases at J, with 14 bases between. The CDR3 reads CSVSGGRGTEAFF. CDR3 bases: TGCAGCGTTTCGGGGGGGCGCGGCACTGAAGCTTTCTTT. Full variable domain (missing parts from reference TRBV29-1 and TRBJ1-1): SAVISQKPSRDICQRGTSLTIQCQVDSQVTMMFWYRQQPGQSLTLIATANQGSEATYESGFVIDKFPISRPNLTFSTLTVSNMSPEDSSIYLCSVSGGRGTEAFFGQGTRLTVV.

This clone has a single count. V and J are TRBV6-5 and TRBJ2-1; a weak D match, TRBD2 (5 bases). CDR3 size: 13 residues. The germline V gene encodes CDR1 MNHEY and CDR2 SVGAGI. Trimming cost V 0 bases and J 13 bases, with 13 bases left between them. The CDR3, as DNA: TGTGCCAGCAGTTACTCCAAGAGGGTAGGACAGTTCTTC. It encodes CASSYSKRVGQFF.

The table lists this clone with a count of one. The chain joins TRBV5-1 to TRBJ2-5, with 9 bases matching TRBD2. The CDR3 runs to 14 residues. The V and J ends lost 4 bases and 2 bases, in that order; junction bases with no gene match: 3. Germline CDR1 is SGHRS and CDR2 is YFSETQ. CDR3 DNA: TGCGCCAGCAGCCAGGCGGGGGGGCAAGAGACCCAGTACTTC. As protein: CASSQAGGQETQYF.